The subject of this entry is one T cell receptor (beta chain). The source of the sample is a study of blood T cell repertoires in COVID-19. The authors' processing: Amplification of reference gene primers was used by the study to estimate nucleated cell counts. Sequencing used immunoSEQ multiplex PCR; TCRdb keeps in-frame clones, though not all of them. From that table come the V and J calls and clone size; the DNA was used to work out D and trimming. The profile shows a few hundred thousand clones, 88% of them singletons. Germline CDR1 and CDR2: SGHTA and FQGNSA. This CDR3 has 16 amino acids. Trimming removed 4 bases from V and 0 bases from J; junction bases left unmatched: 6.

The chain uses TRBV7-2 and TRBJ1-5; 7 bases line up with TRBD1. This receptor was obtained from a human donor in a cohort sampled during active COVID-19. Sequencing input: peripheral blood. For the CDR3, the DNA is TGTGCCAGCAGCTCCTTAGGGGGCGTTAGCAATCAGCCCCAGCATTTT. It specifies CASSSLGGVSNQPQHF.